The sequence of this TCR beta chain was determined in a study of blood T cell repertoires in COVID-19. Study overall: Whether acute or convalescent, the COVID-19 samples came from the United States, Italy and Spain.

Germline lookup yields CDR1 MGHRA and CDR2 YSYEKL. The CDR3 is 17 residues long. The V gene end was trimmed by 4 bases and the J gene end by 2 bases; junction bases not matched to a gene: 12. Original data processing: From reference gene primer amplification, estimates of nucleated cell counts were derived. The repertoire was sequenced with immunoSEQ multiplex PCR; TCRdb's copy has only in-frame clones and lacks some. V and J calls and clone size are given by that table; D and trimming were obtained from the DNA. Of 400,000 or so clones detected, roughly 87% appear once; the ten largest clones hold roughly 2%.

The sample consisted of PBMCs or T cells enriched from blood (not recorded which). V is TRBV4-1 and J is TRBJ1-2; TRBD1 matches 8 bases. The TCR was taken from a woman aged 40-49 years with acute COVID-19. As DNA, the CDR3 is TGCGCCAGCAGCCCGATCGAGACAGGGGAGGAAAACTATGGCTACACCTTC. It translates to CASSPIETGEENYGYTF.